This T cell receptor (beta chain) was recovered during a study of blood T cell repertoires in COVID-19. About the study: Samples came from the United States, Italy and Spain, spanning acute and convalescent COVID-19. PBMCs, B-cell-depleted T cells, or T cells were the source of the cDNA or gDNA that made up the material.

Trimming cost V 10 bases and J 0 bases; bases outside gene matches: 9. The CDR3 sequence is 14 residues long. CDR1 is ENHRY, CDR2 SYGVKD, per germline. As originally analysed: Scientists estimated how many nucleated cells there were by amplifying reference gene primers. Measured with immunoSEQ multiplex PCR; TCRdb has only the in-frame clones, and not every one. The V and J calls and clone size were taken over from that table, and D and trimming were inferred from the DNA. The sample has 30,000 to 40,000 clones; 82% are singletons. The origin of this receptor is a man older than 75 with active or convalescent COVID-19. This rearrangement joins TRBV10-3 to TRBJ2-7; TRBD1 matches 7 bases. The source material was peripheral blood. The CDR3 is CATLGQTSSYEQYF. The CDR3 DNA is TGTGCCACCCTGGGACAGACCAGCTCCTACGAGCAGTACTTC.